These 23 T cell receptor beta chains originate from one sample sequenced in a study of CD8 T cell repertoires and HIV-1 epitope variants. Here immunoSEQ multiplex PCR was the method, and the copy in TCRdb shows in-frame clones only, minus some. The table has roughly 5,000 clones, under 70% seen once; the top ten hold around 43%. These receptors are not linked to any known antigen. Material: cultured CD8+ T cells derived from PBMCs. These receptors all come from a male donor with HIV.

CDR3 amino acids: CASSLSNSNQPQHF. DNA for the CDR3: TGTGCCAGCAGTTTGTCAAATAGCAATCAGCCCCAGCATTTT. V and J are TRBV27 and TRBJ1-5, with D uncertain. CDR1 and CDR2 from the germline V gene are MNHEY and SMNVEV (reference sequence). This CDR3 has 14 residues. V gave up 3 bases and J gave up 0 bases, with 6 bases separating them.

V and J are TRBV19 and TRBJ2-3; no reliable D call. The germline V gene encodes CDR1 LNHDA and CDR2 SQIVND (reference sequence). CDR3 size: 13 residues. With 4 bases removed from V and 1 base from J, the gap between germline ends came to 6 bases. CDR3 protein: CASSTLGTDTQYF. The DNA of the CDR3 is TGTGCCAGTAGTACCCTCGGCACAGATACGCAGTATTTT.

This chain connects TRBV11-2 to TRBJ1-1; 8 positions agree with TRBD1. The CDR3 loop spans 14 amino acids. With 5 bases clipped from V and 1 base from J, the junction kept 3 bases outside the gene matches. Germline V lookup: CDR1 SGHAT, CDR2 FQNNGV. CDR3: CASSPGTGNTEAFF. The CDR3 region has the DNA TGTGCCAGCAGCCCCGGGACAGGGAACACTGAAGCTTTCTTT. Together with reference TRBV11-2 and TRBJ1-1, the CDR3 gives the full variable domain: EAGVAQSPRYKIIEKRQSVAFWCNPISGHATLYWYQQILGQGPKLLIQFQNNGVVDDSQLPKDRFSAERLKGVDSTLKIQPAKLEDSAVYLCASSPGTGNTEAFFGQGTRLTVV.

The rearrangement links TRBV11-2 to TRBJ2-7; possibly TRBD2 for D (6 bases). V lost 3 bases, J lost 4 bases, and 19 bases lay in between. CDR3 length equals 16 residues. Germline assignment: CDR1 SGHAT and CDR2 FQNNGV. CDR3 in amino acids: CASSFTSRGSTYEQYF. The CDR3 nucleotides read TGTGCCAGCAGCTTTACTTCCCGGGGGAGTACGTACGAGCAGTACTTC. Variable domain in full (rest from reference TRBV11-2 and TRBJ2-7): EAGVAQSPRYKIIEKRQSVAFWCNPISGHATLYWYQQILGQGPKLLIQFQNNGVVDDSQLPKDRFSAERLKGVDSTLKIQPAKLEDSAVYLCASSFTSRGSTYEQYFGPGTRLTVT.

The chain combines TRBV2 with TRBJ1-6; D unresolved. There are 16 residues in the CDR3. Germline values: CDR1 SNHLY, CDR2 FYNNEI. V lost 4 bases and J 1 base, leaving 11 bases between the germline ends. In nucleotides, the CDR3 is TGTGCCAGCAGTGGGGGTCAGCCTTCCTATAATTCACCCCTCCACTTT. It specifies CASSGGQPSYNSPLHF.

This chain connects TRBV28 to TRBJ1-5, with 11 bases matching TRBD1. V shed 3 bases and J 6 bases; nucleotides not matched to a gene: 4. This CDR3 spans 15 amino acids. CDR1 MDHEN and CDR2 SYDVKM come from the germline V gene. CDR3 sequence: CASSLGQGGTQPQHF. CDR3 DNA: TGTGCCAGCAGTTTGGGACAGGGGGGGACTCAGCCCCAGCATTTT.

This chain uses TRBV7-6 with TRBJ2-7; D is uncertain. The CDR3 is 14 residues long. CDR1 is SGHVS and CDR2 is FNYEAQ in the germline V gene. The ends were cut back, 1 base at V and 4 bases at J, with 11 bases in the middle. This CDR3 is CASSLEPAGYEQYF. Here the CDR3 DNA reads TGTGCCAGCAGCTTAGAGCCCGCCGGTTACGAGCAGTACTTC.

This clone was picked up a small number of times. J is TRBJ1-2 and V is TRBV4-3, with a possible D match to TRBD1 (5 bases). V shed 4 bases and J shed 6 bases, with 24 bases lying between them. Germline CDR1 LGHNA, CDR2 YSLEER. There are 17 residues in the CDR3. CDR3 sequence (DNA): TGCGCCAGCAGCCTAATCGGCATAGGGGATTCGTCCCATGGCTACACCTTC. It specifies CASSLIGIGDSSHGYTF.

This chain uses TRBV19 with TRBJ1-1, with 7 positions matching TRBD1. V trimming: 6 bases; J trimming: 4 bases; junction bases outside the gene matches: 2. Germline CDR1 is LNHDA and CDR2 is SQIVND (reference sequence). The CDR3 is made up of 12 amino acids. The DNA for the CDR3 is TGTGCCAGTAGCAGGGGGGGCACTGAAGCTTTCTTT. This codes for CASSRGGTEAFF.

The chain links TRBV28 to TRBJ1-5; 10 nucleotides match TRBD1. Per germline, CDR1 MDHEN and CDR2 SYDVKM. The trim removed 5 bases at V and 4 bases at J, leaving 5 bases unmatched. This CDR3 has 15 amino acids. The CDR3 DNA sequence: TGTGCCAGCAGTCTGACAGGGGGCAGTAATCAGCCCCAGCATTTT. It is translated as CASSLTGGSNQPQHF.

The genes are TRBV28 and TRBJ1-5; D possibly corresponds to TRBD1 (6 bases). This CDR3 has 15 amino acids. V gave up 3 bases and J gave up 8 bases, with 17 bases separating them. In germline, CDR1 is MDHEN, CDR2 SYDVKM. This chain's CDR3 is CASSLGGHFTKPQHF. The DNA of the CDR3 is TGTGCCAGCAGTTTGGGGGGACACTTTACAAAGCCCCAGCATTTT.

The CDR3 spells CASREQGGTEAFF. For the CDR3, the DNA is TGTGCCAGCAGGGAGCAAGGGGGTACTGAAGCTTTCTTT. This chain uses TRBV5-6 with TRBJ1-1; D is possibly TRBD1 (6 bases). The CDR3 has 13 amino acids. In germline, CDR1 is SGHDT, CDR2 YYEEEE. V dropped 5 bases and J dropped 5 bases, with 13 bases sitting between them.

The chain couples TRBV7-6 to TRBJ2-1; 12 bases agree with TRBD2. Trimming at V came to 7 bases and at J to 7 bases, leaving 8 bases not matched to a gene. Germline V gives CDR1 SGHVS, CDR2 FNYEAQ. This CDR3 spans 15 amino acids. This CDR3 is CASTETSGSRNEQFF. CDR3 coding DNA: TGTGCCAGCACCGAGACTAGCGGGAGTCGGAATGAGCAGTTCTTC.

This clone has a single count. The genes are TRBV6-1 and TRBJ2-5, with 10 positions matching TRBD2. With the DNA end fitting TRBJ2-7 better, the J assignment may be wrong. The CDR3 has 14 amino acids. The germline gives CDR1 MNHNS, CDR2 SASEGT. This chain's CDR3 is CASRGLAASYEQYF. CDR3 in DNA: TGTGCCAGCAGAGGACTAGCGGCTTCCTACGAGCAGTACTTC.

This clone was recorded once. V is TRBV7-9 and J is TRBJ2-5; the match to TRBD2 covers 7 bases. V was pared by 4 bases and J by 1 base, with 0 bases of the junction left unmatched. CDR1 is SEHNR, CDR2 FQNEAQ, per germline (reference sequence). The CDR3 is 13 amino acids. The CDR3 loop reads CASSWEGQETQYF. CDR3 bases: TGTGCCAGCAGCTGGGAGGGCCAAGAGACCCAGTACTTC.

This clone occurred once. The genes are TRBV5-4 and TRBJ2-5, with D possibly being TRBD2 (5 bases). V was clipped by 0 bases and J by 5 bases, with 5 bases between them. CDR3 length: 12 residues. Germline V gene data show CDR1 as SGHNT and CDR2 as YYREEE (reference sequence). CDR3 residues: CASSLAGETQYF. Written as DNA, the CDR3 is TGTGCCAGCAGCTTGGCGGGGGAGACCCAGTACTTC.

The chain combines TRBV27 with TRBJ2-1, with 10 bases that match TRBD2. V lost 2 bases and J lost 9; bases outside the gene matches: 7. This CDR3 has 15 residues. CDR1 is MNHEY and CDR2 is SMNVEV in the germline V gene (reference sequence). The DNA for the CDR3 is TGTGCCAGCAGTTTAGCCAGCGGGGGGGCCGTTGAGCAGTTCTTC. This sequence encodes CASSLASGGAVEQFF.

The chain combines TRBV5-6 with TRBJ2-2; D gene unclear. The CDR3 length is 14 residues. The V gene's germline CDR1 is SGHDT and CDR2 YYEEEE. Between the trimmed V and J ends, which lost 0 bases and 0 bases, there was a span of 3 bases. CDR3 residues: CASSLGPNTGELFF. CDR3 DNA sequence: TGTGCCAGCAGCTTGGGGCCGAACACCGGGGAGCTGTTTTTT.

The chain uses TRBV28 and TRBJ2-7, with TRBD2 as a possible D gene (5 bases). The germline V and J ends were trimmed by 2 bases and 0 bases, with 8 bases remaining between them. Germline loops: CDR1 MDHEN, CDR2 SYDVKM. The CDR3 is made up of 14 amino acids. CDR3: CASSLIASSYEQYF. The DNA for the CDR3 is TGTGCCAGCAGTTTAATAGCGAGCTCCTACGAGCAGTACTTC.

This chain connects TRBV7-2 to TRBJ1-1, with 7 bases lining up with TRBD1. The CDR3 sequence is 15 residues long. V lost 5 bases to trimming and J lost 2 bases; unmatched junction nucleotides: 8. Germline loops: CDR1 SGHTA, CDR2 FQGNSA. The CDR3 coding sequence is TGTGCCAGCAGCGTTAACAGGGGAGGTAACACTGAAGCTTTCTTT. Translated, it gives CASSVNRGGNTEAFF.

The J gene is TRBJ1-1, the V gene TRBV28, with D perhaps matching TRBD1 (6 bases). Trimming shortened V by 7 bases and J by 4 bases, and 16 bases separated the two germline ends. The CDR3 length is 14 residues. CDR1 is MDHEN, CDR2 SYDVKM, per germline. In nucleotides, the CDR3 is TGTGCCAGCACCCGGGATAGGGGGGGCACTGAAGCTTTCTTT. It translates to CASTRDRGGTEAFF.

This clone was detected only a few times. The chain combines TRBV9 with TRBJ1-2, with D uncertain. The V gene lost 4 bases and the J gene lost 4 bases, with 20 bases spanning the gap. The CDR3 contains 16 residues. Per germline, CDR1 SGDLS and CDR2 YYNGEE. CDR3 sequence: CASSPADARPLYGYTF. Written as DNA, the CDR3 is TGTGCCAGCAGCCCCGCGGACGCCAGGCCACTCTATGGCTACACCTTC. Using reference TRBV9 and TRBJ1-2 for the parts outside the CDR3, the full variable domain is DSGVTQTPKHLITATGQRVTLRCSPRSGDLSVYWYQQSLDQGLQFLIQYYNGEERAKGNILERFSAQQFPDLHSELNLSSLELGDSALYFCASSPADARPLYGYTFGSGTRLTVV.

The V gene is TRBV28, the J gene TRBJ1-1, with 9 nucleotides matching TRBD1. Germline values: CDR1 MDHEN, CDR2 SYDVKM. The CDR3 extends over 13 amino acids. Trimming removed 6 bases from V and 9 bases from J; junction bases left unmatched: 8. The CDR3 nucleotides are TGTGCCAGCAGGGGACAGGGAGGATTTCAAGCTTTCTTT. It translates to CASRGQGGFQAFF.